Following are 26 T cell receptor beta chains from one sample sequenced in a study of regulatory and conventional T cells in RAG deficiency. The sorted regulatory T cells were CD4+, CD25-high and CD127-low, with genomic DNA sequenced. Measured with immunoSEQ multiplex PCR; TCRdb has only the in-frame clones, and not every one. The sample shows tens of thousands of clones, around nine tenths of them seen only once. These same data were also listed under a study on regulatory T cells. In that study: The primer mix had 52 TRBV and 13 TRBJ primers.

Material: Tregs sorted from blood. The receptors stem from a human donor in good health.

CDR3 sequence: CASIKNTEAFF. The CDR3 DNA sequence: TGCGCCAGCATCAAGAACACTGAAGCTTTCTTT. The rearrangement joins TRBV4-1 to TRBJ1-1; D not resolved. V was cut by 7 bases and J by 1 base, with 4 bases left in between. The CDR3 has 11 amino acids. Germline assignment: CDR1 MGHRA and CDR2 YSYEKL.

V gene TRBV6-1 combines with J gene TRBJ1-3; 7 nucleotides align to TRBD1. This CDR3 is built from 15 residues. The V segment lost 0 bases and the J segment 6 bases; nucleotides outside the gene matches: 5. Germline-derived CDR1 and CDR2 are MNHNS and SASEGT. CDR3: CASSEAGRGVNTIYF. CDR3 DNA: TGTGCCAGCAGTGAAGCCGGCAGGGGGGTAAACACCATATATTTT.

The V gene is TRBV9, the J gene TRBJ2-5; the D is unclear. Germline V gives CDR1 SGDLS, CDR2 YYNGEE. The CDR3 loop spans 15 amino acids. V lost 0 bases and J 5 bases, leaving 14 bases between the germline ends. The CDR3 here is CASSVAVGRPETQYF. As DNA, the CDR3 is TGTGCCAGCAGCGTAGCCGTAGGGCGCCCGGAGACCCAGTACTTC. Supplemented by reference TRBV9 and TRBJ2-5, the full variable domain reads DSGVTQTPKHLITATGQRVTLRCSPRSGDLSVYWYQQSLDQGLQFLIQYYNGEERAKGNILERFSAQQFPDLHSELNLSSLELGDSALYFCASSVAVGRPETQYFGPGTRLLVL.

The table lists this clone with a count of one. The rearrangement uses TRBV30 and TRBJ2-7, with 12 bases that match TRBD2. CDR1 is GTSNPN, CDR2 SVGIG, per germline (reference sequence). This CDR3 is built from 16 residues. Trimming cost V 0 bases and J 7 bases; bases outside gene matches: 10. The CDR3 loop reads CAWSVRLAGGTGEQYF. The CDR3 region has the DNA TGTGCCTGGAGTGTAAGGCTAGCGGGGGGGACAGGAGAGCAGTACTTC.

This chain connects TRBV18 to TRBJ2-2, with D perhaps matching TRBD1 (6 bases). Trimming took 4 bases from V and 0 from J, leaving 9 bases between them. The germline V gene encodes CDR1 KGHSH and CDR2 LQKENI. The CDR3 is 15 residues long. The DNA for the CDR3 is TGTGCCAGCTCACTAGCAGGGGCGAACACCGGGGAGCTGTTTTTT. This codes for CASSLAGANTGELFF.

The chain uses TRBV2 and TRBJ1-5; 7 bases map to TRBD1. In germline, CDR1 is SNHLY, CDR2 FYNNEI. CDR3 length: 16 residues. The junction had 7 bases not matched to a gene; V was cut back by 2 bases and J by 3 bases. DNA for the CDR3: TGTGCCAGCAGTGAACGGGAGGGGGCGGACAATCAGCCCCAGCATTTT. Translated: CASSEREGADNQPQHF.

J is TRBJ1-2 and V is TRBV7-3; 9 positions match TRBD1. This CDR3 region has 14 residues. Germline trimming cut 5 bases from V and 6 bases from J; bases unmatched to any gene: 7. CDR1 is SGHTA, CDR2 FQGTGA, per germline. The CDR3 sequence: CASSRRDRVDGYTF. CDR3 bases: TGTGCCAGCAGCCGACGGGACAGGGTTGATGGCTACACCTTC.

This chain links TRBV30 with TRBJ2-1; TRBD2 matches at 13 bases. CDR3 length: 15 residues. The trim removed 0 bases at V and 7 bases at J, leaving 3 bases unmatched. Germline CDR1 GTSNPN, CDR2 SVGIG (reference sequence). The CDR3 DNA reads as TGTGCCTGGAGTGTAGGGACTAGCGGGGAAAATGAGCAGTTCTTC. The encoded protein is CAWSVGTSGENEQFF.

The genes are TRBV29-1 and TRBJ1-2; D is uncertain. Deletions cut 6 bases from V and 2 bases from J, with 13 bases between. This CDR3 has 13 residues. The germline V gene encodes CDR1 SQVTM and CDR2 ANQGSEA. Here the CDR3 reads CSVNPSGNYGYTF. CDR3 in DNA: TGCAGCGTCAACCCCTCTGGCAACTATGGCTACACCTTC.

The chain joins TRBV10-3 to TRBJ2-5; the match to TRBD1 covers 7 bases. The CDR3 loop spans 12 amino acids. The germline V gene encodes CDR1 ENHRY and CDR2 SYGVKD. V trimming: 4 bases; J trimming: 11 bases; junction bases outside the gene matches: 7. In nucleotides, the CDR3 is TGTGCCATCAGTGTAGGCATGGGACAGCAGTACTTC. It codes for CAISVGMGQQYF.

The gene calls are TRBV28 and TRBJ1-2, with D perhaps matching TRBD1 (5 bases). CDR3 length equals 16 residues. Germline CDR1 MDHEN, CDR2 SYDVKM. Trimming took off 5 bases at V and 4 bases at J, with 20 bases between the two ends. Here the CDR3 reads CASSAFLGAASYGYTF. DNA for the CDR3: TGTGCCAGCAGTGCTTTTCTTGGGGCAGCTAGCTATGGCTACACCTTC.

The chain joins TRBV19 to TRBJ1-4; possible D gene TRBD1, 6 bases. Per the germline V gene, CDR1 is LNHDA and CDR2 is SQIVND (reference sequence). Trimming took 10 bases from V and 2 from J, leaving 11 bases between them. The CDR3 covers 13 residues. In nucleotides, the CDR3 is TGTGCCACTTCACAGGGCACTAATGAAAAACTGTTTTTT. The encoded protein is CATSQGTNEKLFF.

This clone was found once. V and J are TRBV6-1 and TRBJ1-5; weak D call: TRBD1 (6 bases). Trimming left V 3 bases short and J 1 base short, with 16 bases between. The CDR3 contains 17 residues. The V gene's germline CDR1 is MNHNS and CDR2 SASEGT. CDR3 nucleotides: TGTGCCAGCAGTGACGGGTGGGGGGGGCGAAGCAATCAGCCCCAGCATTTT. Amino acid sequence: CASSDGWGGRSNQPQHF.

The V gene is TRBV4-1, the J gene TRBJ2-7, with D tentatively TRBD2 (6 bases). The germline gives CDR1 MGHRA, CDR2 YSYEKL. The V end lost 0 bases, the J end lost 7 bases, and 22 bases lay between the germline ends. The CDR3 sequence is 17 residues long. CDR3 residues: CASSQDRNRVRAGEQYF. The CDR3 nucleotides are TGCGCCAGCAGCCAAGATAGGAACCGGGTCAGGGCGGGGGAGCAGTACTTC.

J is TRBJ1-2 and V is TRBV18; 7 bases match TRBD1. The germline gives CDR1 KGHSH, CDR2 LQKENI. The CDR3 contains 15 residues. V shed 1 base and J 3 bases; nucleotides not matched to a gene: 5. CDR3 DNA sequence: TGTGCCAGCTCACCACTGGGACAGACAGACTATGGCTACACCTTC. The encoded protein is CASSPLGQTDYGYTF.

The CDR3 spells CASSVQGQYGYTF. In DNA form, the CDR3 reads TGTGCCAGCAGCGTCCAGGGACAGTATGGCTACACCTTC. This chain links TRBV7-8 with TRBJ1-2; 7 bases map to TRBD1. Germline CDR1 reads SGHVS; CDR2 reads FQNEAQ. The CDR3 length is 13 residues. The J segment lost 5 bases and the V segment lost 5 bases, leaving 5 bases of the junction unmatched.

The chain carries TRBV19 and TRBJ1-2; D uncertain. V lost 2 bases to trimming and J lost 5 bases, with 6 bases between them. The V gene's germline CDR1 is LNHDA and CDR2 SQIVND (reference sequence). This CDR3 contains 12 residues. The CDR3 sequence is CASSIWEYGYTF. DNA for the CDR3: TGTGCCAGTAGTATATGGGAGTATGGCTACACCTTC.

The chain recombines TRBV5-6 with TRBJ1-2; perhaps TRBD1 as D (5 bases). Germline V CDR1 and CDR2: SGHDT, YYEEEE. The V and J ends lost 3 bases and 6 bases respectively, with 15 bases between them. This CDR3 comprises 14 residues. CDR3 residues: CASSSPGTADGYTF. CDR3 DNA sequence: TGTGCCAGCAGCTCCCCCGGGACGGCAGATGGCTACACCTTC.

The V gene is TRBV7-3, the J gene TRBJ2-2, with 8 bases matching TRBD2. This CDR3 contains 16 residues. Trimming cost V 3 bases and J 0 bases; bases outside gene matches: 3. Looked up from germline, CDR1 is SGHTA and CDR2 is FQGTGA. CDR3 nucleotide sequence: TGTGCCAGCAGCTTCCCAGCGGGGGCGAACACCGGGGAGCTGTTTTTT. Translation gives CASSFPAGANTGELFF.

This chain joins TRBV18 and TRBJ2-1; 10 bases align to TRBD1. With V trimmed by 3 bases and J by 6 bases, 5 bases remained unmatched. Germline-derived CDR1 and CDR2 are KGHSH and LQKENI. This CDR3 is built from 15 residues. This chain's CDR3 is CASSPPDRGFNEQFF. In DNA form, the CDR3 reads TGTGCCAGCTCACCCCCGGACAGGGGGTTCAATGAGCAGTTCTTC. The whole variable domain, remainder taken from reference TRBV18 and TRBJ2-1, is NAGVMQNPRHLVRRRGQEARLRCSPMKGHSHVYWYRQLPEEGLKFMVYLQKENIIDESGMPKERFSAEFPKEGPSILRIQQVVRGDSAAYFCASSPPDRGFNEQFFGPGTRLTVL.

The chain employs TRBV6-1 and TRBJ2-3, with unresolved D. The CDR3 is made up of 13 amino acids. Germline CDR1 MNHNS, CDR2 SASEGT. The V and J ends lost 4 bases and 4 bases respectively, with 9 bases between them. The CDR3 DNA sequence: TGTGCCAGCAGTGTTGAACCCCCAGATACGCAGTATTTT. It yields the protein CASSVEPPDTQYF.

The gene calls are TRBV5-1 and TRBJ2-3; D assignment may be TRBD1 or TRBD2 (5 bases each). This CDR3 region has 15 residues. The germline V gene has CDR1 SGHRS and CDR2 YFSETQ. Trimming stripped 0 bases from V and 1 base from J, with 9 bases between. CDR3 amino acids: CASSLGDRGTDTQYF. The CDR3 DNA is TGCGCCAGCAGCTTGGGGGACCGGGGCACAGATACGCAGTATTTT.

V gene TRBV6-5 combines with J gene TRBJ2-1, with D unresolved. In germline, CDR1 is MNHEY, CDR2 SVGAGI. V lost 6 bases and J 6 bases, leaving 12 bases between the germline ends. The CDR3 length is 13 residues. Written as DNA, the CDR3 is TGTGCCAGCAGAAGAAATGCAGGCAATGAGCAGTTCTTC. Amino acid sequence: CASRRNAGNEQFF.

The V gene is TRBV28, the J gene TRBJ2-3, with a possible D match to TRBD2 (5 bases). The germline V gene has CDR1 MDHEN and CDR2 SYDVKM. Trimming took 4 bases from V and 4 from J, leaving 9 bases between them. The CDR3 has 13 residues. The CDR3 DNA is TGTGCCAGCAGTTGGCCGGGGTCAGATACGCAGTATTTT. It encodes CASSWPGSDTQYF.

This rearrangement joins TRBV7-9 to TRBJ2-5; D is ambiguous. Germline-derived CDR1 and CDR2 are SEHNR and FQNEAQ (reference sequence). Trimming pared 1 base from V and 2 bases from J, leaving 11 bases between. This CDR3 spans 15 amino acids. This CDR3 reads CASSLGVALQETQYF. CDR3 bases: TGTGCCAGCAGCTTAGGAGTTGCTTTACAAGAGACCCAGTACTTC.

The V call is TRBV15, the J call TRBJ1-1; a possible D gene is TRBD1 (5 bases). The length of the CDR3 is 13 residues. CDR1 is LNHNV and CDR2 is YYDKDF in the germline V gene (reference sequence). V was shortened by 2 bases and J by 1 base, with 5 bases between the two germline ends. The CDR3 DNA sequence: TGTGCCACCAGCAGACAGGGGAACACTGAAGCTTTCTTT. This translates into CATSRQGNTEAFF.